This TCR beta chain stems from a study of blood T cells in healthy people across ages. Study-wide findings and caveats: PBMCs went unsorted, and a conclusive naive versus antigen-experienced comparison was therefore prevented.

The use of a sample-barcoded 5' primer and a J-beta primer mix characterized a second PCR of about 7 to 12 cycles. Researchers report that each sample yielded at least 2.5 million CDR3-containing paired-end reads. Using its own MiXCR run on the 5' RACE reads, TCRdb lists one record per CDR3 protein. Of 1.5 million to 2 million distinct CDR3 sequences in the sample, around 36% are singletons; the top ten hold 11%. About this clonotype itself: Antigen specificity is unknown.

CDR1 and CDR2 (germline): SGHVS, FNYEAQ. Trimming took 4 bases from V and 6 from J, leaving 10 bases between them. The CDR3 length is 12 residues. The receptor's source is a woman in her twenties or thirties in good health. The chain links TRBV7-6 to TRBJ2-7, with D uncertain. Sequencing was carried out using blood. Here the CDR3 reads CASSWISGEQYF. The DNA of the CDR3 is TGTGCCAGCAGCTGGATATCCGGCGAGCAGTACTTC.